The sequence of this TCR beta chain was determined in a study of shared clonotypes between healthy human individuals. Study outcomes and limitations: Larger estimated richness was generally seen in naive subsets than in memory subsets. The four-donor shared clonotypes exceeded non-shared clonotypes in generation probability, with non-shared ones scoring lower. The low donor count limited represented genetic and exposure-history diversity.

As for this clone: The antigen remains undetermined.

V lost 2 bases and J lost 11; bases outside the gene matches: 6. This CDR3 is 13 amino acids long. In germline, CDR1 is SGHTS, CDR2 YDEGEE. Using immunoSEQ multiplex PCR, the repertoire was profiled, and TCRdb retains in-frame clones only, with some absent. Counted here are a few hundred thousand clones, over 95% occurring once; the ten biggest clones make up less than 0.13%. Naive CD8 isolation took CD45RO-negative cells positively selected for CCR7 and excluded terminally differentiated effector memory CD45RA+ cells. This clonotype originated in a woman in her twenties or thirties in good health. The sequencing sample was made of naive CD8+ T cells sorted from blood. V gene TRBV5-8 combines with J gene TRBJ2-7, with 11 bases fitting TRBD2. This chain's CDR3 is CASSFSGTSGKYF. The CDR3 DNA sequence: TGTGCCAGCAGCTTCTCAGGGACTAGCGGAAAGTACTTC.